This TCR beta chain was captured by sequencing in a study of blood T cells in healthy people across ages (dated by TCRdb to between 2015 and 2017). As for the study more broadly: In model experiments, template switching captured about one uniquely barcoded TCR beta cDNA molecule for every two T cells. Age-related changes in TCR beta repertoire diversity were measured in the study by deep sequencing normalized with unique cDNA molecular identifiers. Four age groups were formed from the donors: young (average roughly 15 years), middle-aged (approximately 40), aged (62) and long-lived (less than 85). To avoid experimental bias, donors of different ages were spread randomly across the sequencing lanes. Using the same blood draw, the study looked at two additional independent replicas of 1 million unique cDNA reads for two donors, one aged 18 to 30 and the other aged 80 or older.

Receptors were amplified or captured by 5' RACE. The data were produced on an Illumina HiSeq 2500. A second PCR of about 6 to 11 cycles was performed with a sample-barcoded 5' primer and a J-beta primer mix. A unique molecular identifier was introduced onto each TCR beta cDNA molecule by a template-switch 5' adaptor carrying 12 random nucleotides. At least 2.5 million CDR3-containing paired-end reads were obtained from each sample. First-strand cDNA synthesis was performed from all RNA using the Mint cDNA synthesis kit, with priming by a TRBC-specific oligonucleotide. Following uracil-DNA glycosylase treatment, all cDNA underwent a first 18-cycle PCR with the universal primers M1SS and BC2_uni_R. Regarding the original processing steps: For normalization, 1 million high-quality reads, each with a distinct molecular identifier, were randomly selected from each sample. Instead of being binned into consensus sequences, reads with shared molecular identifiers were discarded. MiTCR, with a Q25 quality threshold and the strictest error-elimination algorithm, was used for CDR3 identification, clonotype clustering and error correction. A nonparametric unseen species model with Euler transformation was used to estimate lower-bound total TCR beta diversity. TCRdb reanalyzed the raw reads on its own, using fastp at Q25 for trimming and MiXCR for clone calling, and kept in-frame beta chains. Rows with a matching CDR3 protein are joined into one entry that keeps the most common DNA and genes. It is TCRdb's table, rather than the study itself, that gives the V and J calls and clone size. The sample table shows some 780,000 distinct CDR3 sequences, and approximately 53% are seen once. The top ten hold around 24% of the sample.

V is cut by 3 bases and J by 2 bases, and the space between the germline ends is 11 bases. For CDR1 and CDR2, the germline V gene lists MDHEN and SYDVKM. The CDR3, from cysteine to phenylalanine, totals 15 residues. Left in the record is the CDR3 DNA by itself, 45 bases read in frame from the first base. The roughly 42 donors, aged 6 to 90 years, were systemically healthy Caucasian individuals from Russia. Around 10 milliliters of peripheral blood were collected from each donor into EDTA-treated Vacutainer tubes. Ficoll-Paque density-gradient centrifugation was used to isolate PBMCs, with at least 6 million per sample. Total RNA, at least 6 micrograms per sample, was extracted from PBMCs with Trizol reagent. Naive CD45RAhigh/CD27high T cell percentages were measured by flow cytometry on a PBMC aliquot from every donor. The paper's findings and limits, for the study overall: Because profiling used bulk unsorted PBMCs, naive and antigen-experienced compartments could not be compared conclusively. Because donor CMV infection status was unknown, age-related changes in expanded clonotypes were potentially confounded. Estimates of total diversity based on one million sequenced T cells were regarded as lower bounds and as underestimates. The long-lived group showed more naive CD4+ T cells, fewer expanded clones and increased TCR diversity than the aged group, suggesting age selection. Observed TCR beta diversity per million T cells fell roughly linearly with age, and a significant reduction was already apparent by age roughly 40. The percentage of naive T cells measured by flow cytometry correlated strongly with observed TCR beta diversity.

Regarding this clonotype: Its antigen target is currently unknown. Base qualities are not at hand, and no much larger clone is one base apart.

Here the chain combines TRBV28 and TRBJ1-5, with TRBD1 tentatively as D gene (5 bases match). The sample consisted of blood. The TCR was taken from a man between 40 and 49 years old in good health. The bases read TGTGCCAGCAGTTTCCACGAAGGGGGCAATCAGCCCCAGCATTTT. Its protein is CASSFHEGGNQPQHF.